Following are 3 T cell receptor beta chains from one sample sequenced in a study of blood T cell repertoires in COVID-19. This table comes from immunoSEQ multiplex PCR, and its TCRdb copy is limited to in-frame clones, with some not included. Here the sample spans a few hundred thousand clones, approximately 88% being singletons. Sequenced: peripheral blood. These receptor sequences come from a woman between 45 and 65 years old with COVID-19, enrolled during active disease.

This chain joins TRBV15 and TRBJ2-7; the D is unclear. Deletions cut 2 bases from V and 3 bases from J, with 17 bases between. This CDR3 region has 16 residues. CDR1 and CDR2 (germline): LNHNV, YYDKDF (reference sequence). The CDR3 nucleotides are TGTGCCACCAGCAGACCGCGTGGAGAGTCCCTCTACGAGCAGTACTTC. This sequence encodes CATSRPRGESLYEQYF.

This chain uses TRBV4-1 with TRBJ2-5; 8 positions agree with TRBD2. The CDR3 covers 19 residues. The germline V gene has CDR1 MGHRA and CDR2 YSYEKL. J gave up 1 base and V 0 bases, and 13 bases lay outside the gene matches. This CDR3 reads CASSQDPPFFTSGQETQYF. CDR3 nucleotides: TGCGCCAGCAGCCAAGATCCCCCATTTTTCACTAGCGGCCAAGAGACCCAGTACTTC.

In its sample, this clone was seen once. The rearrangement uses TRBV27 and TRBJ2-7; D is ambiguous. The CDR3 loop spans 13 amino acids. Germline CDR1 MNHEY, CDR2 SMNVEV (reference sequence). V was trimmed by 7 bases and J by 4 bases, leaving 14 bases between them. The CDR3 nucleotides read TGTGCCAGCACCCGAGGCCCACTTTACGAGCAGTACTTC. Amino acids: CASTRGPLYEQYF.